The next 19 T cell receptor beta chains were all read from a single sample in a study of T cell responses to AZD1222 COVID-19 vaccine. Some clones are missing from TCRdb's copy, which holds only in-frame ones; the method was immunoSEQ multiplex PCR. The profile shows approximately 52,000 clones, about nine tenths of them singletons. The sample consisted of peripheral blood, taken 28 days after the second AZD1222 dose. The receptors were gathered from an adult who received the AZD1222 COVID-19 vaccine.

The genes are TRBV6-5 and TRBJ2-5, with TRBD2 identical over 11 bases. Trimming took 6 bases from V and 14 from J; bases not matched to a gene: 8. CDR1 and CDR2 from the germline V gene are MNHEY and SVGAGI. This CDR3 is 12 amino acids long. The CDR3 sequence: CASRPPSGRPYF. The CDR3 DNA reads TGTGCCAGCAGACCCCCTAGCGGGAGGCCCTACTTC.

This clone was counted once. The V and J genes are TRBV6-1 and TRBJ1-5; no clear D gene. Trimming cost V 1 base and J 4 bases, with 11 bases left between them. The CDR3 runs 15 residues. Germline CDR1 reads MNHNS; CDR2 reads SASEGT. CDR3 amino acids: CASSEGGRRNQPQHF. In DNA form, the CDR3 reads TGTGCCAGCAGTGAAGGCGGGAGACGAAATCAGCCCCAGCATTTT.

The V gene is TRBV6-6, the J gene TRBJ1-2; TRBD1 matches at 10 bases. V trimming: 8 bases; J trimming: 5 bases; junction bases outside the gene matches: 8. Per germline, CDR1 MNHNY and CDR2 SVGAGI (reference sequence). CDR3 length: 14 amino acids. The CDR3 DNA reads TGTGCCAGCCGACCTGAGGGACAGGGGTATGGCTACACCTTC. This encodes CASRPEGQGYGYTF.

The chain links TRBV7-3 to TRBJ2-1; the D gene could be TRBD1 or TRBD2 (5 bases each). Trimming took 1 base from V and 0 from J, leaving 13 bases between them. The CDR3 loop spans 17 amino acids. In germline, CDR1 is SGHTA, CDR2 FQGTGA. In DNA form, the CDR3 reads TGTGCCAGCAGCTTAAGGCCGGGGACGGCCTCCTACAATGAGCAGTTCTTC. As protein: CASSLRPGTASYNEQFF.

The V gene is TRBV6-2 or TRBV6-3, the J gene TRBJ2-7; no definite D call. V lost 6 bases to trimming and J lost 1 base, with 7 bases between them. Looked up from germline, CDR1 is MNHEY and CDR2 is SVGEGT. The CDR3 length is 12 residues. CDR3 DNA sequence: TGTGCCAGCAGCCGCGTTTCCTACGAGCAGTACTTC. It specifies CASSRVSYEQYF.

The chain is built from TRBV9 and TRBJ2-7, with 9 bases fitting TRBD2. Trimming at V came to 3 bases and at J to 0 bases, leaving 4 bases not matched to a gene. The CDR3 has 15 amino acids. The germline V gene has CDR1 SGDLS and CDR2 YYNGEE. The DNA of the CDR3 is TGTGCCAGCAGCGCGACTAGCGGATCCTCCTACGAGCAGTACTTC. Encoded protein: CASSATSGSSYEQYF. Full variable domain (remainder filled in from reference TRBV9 and TRBJ2-7): DSGVTQTPKHLITATGQRVTLRCSPRSGDLSVYWYQQSLDQGLQFLIQYYNGEERAKGNILERFSAQQFPDLHSELNLSSLELGDSALYFCASSATSGSSYEQYFGPGTRLTVT.

The genes are TRBV10-1 and TRBJ1-5, with no clear D. The CDR3 runs to 10 residues. Trimming shortened V by 11 bases and J by 5 bases, and 7 bases separated the two germline ends. Germline assignment: CDR1 WNHNN and CDR2 SYGVQD (reference sequence). CDR3 sequence: CASLHQPQHF. The CDR3 nucleotides are TGCGCCTCTTTACATCAGCCCCAGCATTTT.

This CDR3 is CSVRETLAKNIQYF. For the CDR3, the DNA is TGCAGCGTTAGAGAGACCTTAGCCAAAAACATTCAGTACTTC. The V and J genes are TRBV29-1 and TRBJ2-4; D remains ambiguous. The V and J ends lost 5 bases and 0 bases respectively, with 11 bases between them. Germline-derived CDR1 and CDR2 are SQVTM and ANQGSEA. There are 14 residues in the CDR3.

The J gene is TRBJ2-3, the V gene TRBV5-1, with 9 bases lining up with TRBD2. The CDR3 is made up of 18 amino acids. With V trimmed by 0 bases and J by 6 bases, 14 bases remained unmatched. Per germline, CDR1 SGHRS and CDR2 YFSETQ. This CDR3 reads CASSLEFLAGSLGDTQYF. For the CDR3, the DNA is TGCGCCAGCAGCTTGGAGTTCCTAGCGGGATCCCTCGGGGATACGCAGTATTTT.

V gene TRBV27 combines with J gene TRBJ1-1; D uncertain. CDR3 length: 14 amino acids. CDR1 and CDR2 (germline): MNHEY, SMNVEV (reference sequence). Trimming cost V 5 bases and J 4 bases, with 14 bases left between them. The CDR3 loop reads CASSTSLRATEAFF. CDR3 DNA sequence: TGTGCCAGCAGTACCTCCCTACGGGCCACTGAAGCTTTCTTT.

This clone has only one observation. The V call is TRBV12-3 or TRBV12-4, the J call TRBJ2-5; no reliable D call. This CDR3 region has 13 residues. Trimming took off 1 base at V and 5 bases at J, with 8 bases between the two ends. The CDR3 bases are TGTGCCAGCAGTTTAGGGGGTGTGGAGACCCAGTACTTC. The encoded protein is CASSLGGVETQYF.

The V gene is TRBV5-4, the J gene TRBJ2-1; possibly TRBD1 for D (6 bases). Germline CDR1 is SGHNT and CDR2 is YYREEE (reference sequence). The CDR3 sequence is 16 residues long. V lost 4 bases to trimming and J lost 6 bases, with 20 bases between them. The CDR3 DNA reads as TGTGCCAGCAGCCTTCGGACAGTCTCTTGGGTCAATGAGCAGTTCTTC. Residues: CASSLRTVSWVNEQFF.

This clone turned up a few times. This chain uses TRBV29-1 with TRBJ2-3; 7 bases line up with TRBD1. CDR1 and CDR2 from the germline V gene are SQVTM and ANQGSEA. The CDR3 is made up of 13 amino acids. The J segment lost 1 base and the V segment lost 7 bases, leaving 5 bases of the junction unmatched. CDR3 bases: TGCAGCGCAGGGGGTTGGGGCACAGATACGCAGTATTTT. Translation: CSAGGWGTDTQYF.

The chain couples TRBV9 to TRBJ2-7; D is possibly TRBD1 (6 bases). With 3 bases removed from V and 0 bases from J, the gap between germline ends came to 16 bases. Germline CDR1 SGDLS, CDR2 YYNGEE. There are 16 residues in the CDR3. The CDR3, as DNA: TGTGCCAGCAGCGAACCCCCTAACAGGGTCTCCTACGAGCAGTACTTC. This translates into CASSEPPNRVSYEQYF.

The chain recombines TRBV5-4 with TRBJ2-1; 8 bases agree with TRBD1. This CDR3 has 14 residues. V dropped 4 bases and J dropped 5; count of bases not matched to a gene: 5. Per germline, CDR1 SGHNT and CDR2 YYREEE (reference sequence). The CDR3 loop reads CASSRTGFDNEQFF. CDR3 DNA: TGTGCCAGCAGCAGGACAGGGTTTGACAATGAGCAGTTCTTC.

The chain carries TRBV30 and TRBJ2-7; D is unclear. This CDR3 contains 11 residues. Germline CDR1 and CDR2: GTSNPN and SVGIG (reference sequence). With 2 bases removed from V and 7 bases from J, the gap between germline ends came to 9 bases. CDR3 bases: TGTGCCTGGAGTACCGGGCCTGAGCAGTACTTC. Translating gives CAWSTGPEQYF.

The chain couples TRBV27 to TRBJ2-1, with a tentative D call TRBD1 (6 bases). V lost 1 base, J lost 3 bases, and 10 bases lay in between. CDR1 and CDR2 (germline): MNHEY, SMNVEV (reference sequence). The CDR3 loop spans 15 amino acids. Written as DNA, the CDR3 is TGTGCCAGCAGTTTATTTGGGGGCCTCTACAATGAGCAGTTCTTC. This codes for CASSLFGGLYNEQFF.

V and J are TRBV2 and TRBJ2-7; 13 nucleotides line up with TRBD2. V trimming: 4 bases; J trimming: 3 bases; junction bases outside the gene matches: 6. The germline V gene has CDR1 SNHLY and CDR2 FYNNEI. CDR3 size: 16 residues. The DNA of the CDR3 is TGTGCCAGCAGTGGTAGGACTAGCGGGAGTAGCTACGAGCAGTACTTC. Translation: CASSGRTSGSSYEQYF.

The rearrangement joins TRBV2 to TRBJ2-3, with 9 bases lining up with TRBD1. Per the germline V gene, CDR1 is SNHLY and CDR2 is FYNNEI. With 6 bases clipped from V and 4 bases from J, the junction kept 14 bases outside the gene matches. CDR3 length: 17 amino acids. CDR3: CASSVTRTGDVADTQYF. CDR3 sequence (DNA): TGTGCCAGCAGCGTTACTAGGACAGGGGATGTCGCAGATACGCAGTATTTT.